Each of the 17 T cell receptor beta chains below was sequenced from the same sample in a study of control samples from healthy donors and cancer patients. Measured with immunoSEQ multiplex PCR; TCRdb has only the in-frame clones, and not every one. The sample consists of around 100,000 clones, 80% to 90% of them appearing once. The sample was PBMCs. These receptors were obtained from a man aged 55 to 70 with lung cancer.

The chain employs TRBV5-5 and TRBJ1-2; 10 positions agree with TRBD1. CDR3 length: 14 amino acids. V trimming: 3 bases; J trimming: 6 bases; junction bases outside the gene matches: 5. The germline gives CDR1 SGHKS, CDR2 YYEKEE (reference sequence). The CDR3 here is CASSSGQGFDGYTF. CDR3 coding DNA: TGTGCCAGCAGCTCGGGACAGGGGTTTGATGGCTACACCTTC.

Of note for this clone: One end of the junction fails to match germline, which may point to a read error. The rearrangement uses TRBV6-1 and TRBJ2-1, with D possibly being TRBD1 or TRBD2 (5 bases each). The germline CDR1 and CDR2 sequences are MNHNS and SASEGT. The CDR3 is 13 residues long. CDR3 DNA: TGTGCCAGCAGTGAATTTGGAGGTGACAAGGGGCTCTTC. Encoded protein: CASSEFGGDKGLF.

This clone was counted once. This rearrangement joins TRBV4-1 to TRBJ1-6, with TRBD1 matching 7 bases. Germline CDR1 MGHRA, CDR2 YSYEKL. V shed 4 bases and J 8 bases; nucleotides not matched to a gene: 5. The CDR3 consists of 14 residues. CDR3 sequence reads: CASSPDRTHSPLHF. CDR3 bases: TGCGCCAGCAGCCCGGACAGGACGCATTCACCCCTCCACTTT.

The rearrangement uses TRBV2 and TRBJ2-2; 7 positions agree with TRBD1. J was trimmed by 2 bases and V by 6 bases; bases with no gene match: 9. The CDR3 loop spans 16 amino acids. Germline CDR1 is SNHLY and CDR2 is FYNNEI. The chain's CDR3 is CASREPGTANTGELFF. Written as DNA, the CDR3 is TGTGCCAGCAGGGAGCCCGGGACAGCTAACACCGGGGAGCTGTTTTTT.

The chain is built from TRBV5-1 and TRBJ1-4; D unclear. This CDR3 contains 16 residues. The ends were cut back, 0 bases at V and 6 bases at J, with 15 bases in the middle. The germline gives CDR1 SGHRS, CDR2 YFSETQ. For the CDR3, the DNA is TGCGCCAGCAGCTTGGAAGGCCGGAGCGGCTATGAAAAACTGTTTTTT. Translation gives CASSLEGRSGYEKLFF.

The V and J genes are TRBV30 and TRBJ1-3, with D possibly being TRBD1 (6 bases). The CDR3 length is 19 residues. The V and J ends lost 3 bases and 8 bases respectively, with 32 bases between them. Per the germline V gene, CDR1 is GTSNPN and CDR2 is SVGIG (reference sequence). The CDR3 DNA is TGTGCCTGGAGCGGCGGGGGGTCTAAGTTCGGACAGTCAAGAGACACCATATATTTT. Translating it yields CAWSGGGSKFGQSRDTIYF.

V is TRBV12-3 or TRBV12-4 and J is TRBJ2-7, with a possible D match to TRBD2 (6 bases). The CDR3 totals 12 residues. V lost 3 bases and J 6 bases, leaving 9 bases between the germline ends. The CDR3 bases are TGTGCCAGCAGTTTGGCGGGGTCCGAGCAGTACTTC. This sequence encodes CASSLAGSEQYF.

The chain couples TRBV6-5 to TRBJ1-2; D unresolved. V lost 7 bases to trimming and J lost 4 bases, with 10 bases between them. Germline assignment: CDR1 MNHEY and CDR2 SVGAGI. The CDR3 has 12 amino acids. The CDR3 loop reads CASTTSIYGYTF. Written as DNA, the CDR3 is TGTGCCAGCACCACGTCTATCTATGGCTACACCTTC.

For this clone: One end of the junction is discordant with germline, which a read error may explain. The J gene is TRBJ2-7, the V gene TRBV10-3, with a possible D match to TRBD2 (5 bases). The CDR3 runs to 15 residues. Germline V gene sequence: CDR1 ENHRY, CDR2 SYGVKD. The CDR3 loop reads CAISEGPRGSYGQYF. CDR3 bases: TGTGCCATCAGTGAGGGTCCCCGGGGTAGCTACGGGCAGTACTTC.

The rearrangement links TRBV7-2 to TRBJ2-7; 7 nucleotides line up with TRBD2. J was trimmed by 0 bases and V by 1 base; bases with no gene match: 3. Germline V gives CDR1 SGHTA, CDR2 FQGNSA. This CDR3 contains 15 residues. This CDR3 is CASSLDGGSSYEQYV. As DNA, the CDR3 is TGTGCCAGCAGCTTAGATGGCGGGAGCTCCTACGAGCAGTACGTC.

The rearrangement links TRBV6-1 to TRBJ2-1; no reliable D call. V was trimmed by 1 base and J by 7 bases, leaving 14 bases between them. CDR1 and CDR2 from the germline V gene are MNHNS and SASEGT. This CDR3 contains 15 residues. As DNA, the CDR3 is TGTGCCAGCAGTGAAGGGACCGAGTTGTGGAATGAGCAGTTCTTC. Translation: CASSEGTELWNEQFF.

This chain joins TRBV5-1 and TRBJ1-1; TRBD1 aligns across 8 bases. CDR1 and CDR2 from the germline V gene are SGHRS and YFSETQ. Unmatched junction bases numbered 3, after V lost 0 bases and J lost 2 bases. The CDR3 contains 15 residues. In DNA, the CDR3 is TGCGCCAGCAGCTTGGACAGGGGGTATAACACTGAAGCTTTCTTT. Translated: CASSLDRGYNTEAFF.

The V call is TRBV6-4, the J call TRBJ1-1, with 9 nucleotides matching TRBD1. V was clipped by 4 bases and J by 10 bases; unmatched bases: 13. This CDR3 has 15 amino acids. The germline V gene has CDR1 MRHNA and CDR2 SNTAGT. CDR3 loop: CASSASGTGRGRAFF. The CDR3 region has the DNA TGTGCCAGCAGTGCCTCCGGGACAGGGAGGGGTAGAGCTTTCTTT.

This clone came up once. The genes are TRBV3-1 (or the pseudogene TRBV3-2) and TRBJ2-5; TRBD1 agrees at 7 bases. The trim removed 1 base at V and 5 bases at J, leaving 16 bases unmatched. This CDR3 has 18 residues. CDR1 is LGHDT, CDR2 YNNKEL, per germline (reference sequence). The CDR3 DNA sequence: TGTGCCAGCAGCCAAGGGGTCGACGAGGCAGGGGGTCAGGAGACCCAGTACTTC. Protein: CASSQGVDEAGGQETQYF.

V gene TRBV5-1 combines with J gene TRBJ1-6, with no clear D. This CDR3 region has 14 residues. Germline loops: CDR1 SGHRS, CDR2 YFSETQ. Between the trimmed V and J ends, which lost 0 bases and 7 bases, there was a span of 8 bases. The CDR3 nucleotides are TGCGCCAGCAGCTTGGACAGCTGGAATTCACCCCTCCACTTT. The encoded protein is CASSLDSWNSPLHF.

The chain carries TRBV18 and TRBJ1-1; 11 bases are a match to TRBD1. In germline, CDR1 is KGHSH, CDR2 LQKENI. The ends lost 7 bases at V and 5 bases at J; junction bases unmatched: 9. The CDR3 is made up of 15 amino acids. The CDR3 region is CASFRDRGLGTEAFF. The CDR3 DNA follows: TGTGCCAGCTTCCGGGACAGGGGGTTAGGGACTGAAGCTTTCTTT.

The V and J genes are TRBV7-9 and TRBJ2-7; D is possibly TRBD2 (7 bases). The CDR3 has 14 amino acids. V was shortened by 3 bases and J by 2 bases, with 11 bases between the two germline ends. CDR1 is SEHNR, CDR2 FQNEAQ, per germline (reference sequence). The CDR3 bases are TGTGCCAGCAGCTTCGGGGGGCGAACCTACGAGCAGTACTTC. Its protein product is CASSFGGRTYEQYF.